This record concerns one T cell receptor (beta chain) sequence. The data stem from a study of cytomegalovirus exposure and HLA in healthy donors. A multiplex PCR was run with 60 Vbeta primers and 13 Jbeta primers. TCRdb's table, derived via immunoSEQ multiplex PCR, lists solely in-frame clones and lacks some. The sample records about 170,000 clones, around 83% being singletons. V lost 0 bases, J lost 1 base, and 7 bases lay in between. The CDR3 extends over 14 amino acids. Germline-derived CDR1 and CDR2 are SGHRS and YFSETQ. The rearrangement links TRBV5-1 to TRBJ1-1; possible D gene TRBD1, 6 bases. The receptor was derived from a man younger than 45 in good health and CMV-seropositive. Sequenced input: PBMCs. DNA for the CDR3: TGCGCCAGCAGCTTGGTGACAGGGAACACTGAAGCTTTCTTT. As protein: CASSLVTGNTEAFF.